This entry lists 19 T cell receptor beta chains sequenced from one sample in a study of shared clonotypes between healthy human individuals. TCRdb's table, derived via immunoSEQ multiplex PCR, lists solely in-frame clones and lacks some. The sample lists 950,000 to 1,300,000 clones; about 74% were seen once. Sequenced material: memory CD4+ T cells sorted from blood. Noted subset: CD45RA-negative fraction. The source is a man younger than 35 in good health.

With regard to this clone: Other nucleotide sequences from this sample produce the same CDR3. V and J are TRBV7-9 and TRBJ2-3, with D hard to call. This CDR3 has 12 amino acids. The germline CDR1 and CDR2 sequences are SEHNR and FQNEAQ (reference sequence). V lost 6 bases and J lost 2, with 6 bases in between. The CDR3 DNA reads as TGTGCCAGCAGTTTCAACACAGATACGCAGTATTTT. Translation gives CASSFNTDTQYF.

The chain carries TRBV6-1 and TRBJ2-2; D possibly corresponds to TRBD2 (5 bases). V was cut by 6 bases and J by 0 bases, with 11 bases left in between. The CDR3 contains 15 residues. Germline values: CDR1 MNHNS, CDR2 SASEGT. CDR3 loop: CASSATLANTGELFF. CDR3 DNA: TGTGCCAGCAGCGCTACACTAGCGAACACCGGGGAGCTGTTTTTT.

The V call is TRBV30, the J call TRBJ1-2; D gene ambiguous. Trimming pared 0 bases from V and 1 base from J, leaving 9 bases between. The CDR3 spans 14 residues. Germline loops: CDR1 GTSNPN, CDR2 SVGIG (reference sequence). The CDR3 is CAWSVLWGNYGYTF. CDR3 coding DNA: TGTGCCTGGAGTGTACTTTGGGGTAACTATGGCTACACCTTC.

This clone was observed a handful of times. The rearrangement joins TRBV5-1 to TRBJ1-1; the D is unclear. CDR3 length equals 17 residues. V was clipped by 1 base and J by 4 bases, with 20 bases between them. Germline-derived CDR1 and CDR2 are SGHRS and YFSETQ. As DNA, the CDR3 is TGCGCCAGCAGCTTGAAAGACGGACCCCTTATGGGCACTGAAGCTTTCTTT. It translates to CASSLKDGPLMGTEAFF.

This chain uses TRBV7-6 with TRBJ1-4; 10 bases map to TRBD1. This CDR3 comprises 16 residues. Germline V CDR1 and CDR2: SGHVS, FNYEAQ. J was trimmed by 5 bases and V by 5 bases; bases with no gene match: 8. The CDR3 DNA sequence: TGTGCCAGCAGCCGGGGACCGGGACAGGGGAATGAAAAACTGTTTTTT. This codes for CASSRGPGQGNEKLFF.

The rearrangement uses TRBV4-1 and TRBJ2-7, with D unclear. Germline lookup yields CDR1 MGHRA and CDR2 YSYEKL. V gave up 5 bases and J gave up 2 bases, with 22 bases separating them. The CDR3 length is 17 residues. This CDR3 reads CASSSHSFGPSPYEQYF. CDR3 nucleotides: TGCGCCAGCAGCAGCCACTCCTTTGGACCCTCACCCTACGAGCAGTACTTC.

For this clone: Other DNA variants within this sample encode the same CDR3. CDR3 protein: CASSVAPTSTDTQYF. The CDR3 region has the DNA TGTGCCAGCAGCGTAGCCCCTACTAGCACAGATACGCAGTATTTT. This chain uses TRBV9 with TRBJ2-3; D remains unclear. V lost 0 bases and J lost 0, with 8 bases in between. The CDR3 has 15 amino acids. Germline CDR1 is SGDLS and CDR2 is YYNGEE.

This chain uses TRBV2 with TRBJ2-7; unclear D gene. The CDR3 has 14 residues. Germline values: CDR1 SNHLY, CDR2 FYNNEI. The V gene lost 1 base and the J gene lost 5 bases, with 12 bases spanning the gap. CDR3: CASSEVGSGHEQYF. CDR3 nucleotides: TGTGCCAGCAGTGAAGTCGGTTCGGGCCACGAGCAGTACTTC.

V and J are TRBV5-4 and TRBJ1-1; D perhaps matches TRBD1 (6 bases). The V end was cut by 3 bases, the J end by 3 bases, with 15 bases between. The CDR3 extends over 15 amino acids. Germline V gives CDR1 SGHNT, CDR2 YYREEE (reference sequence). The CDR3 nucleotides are TGTGCCAGCAGCTCCCCTAATAGGGGGGACACTGAAGCTTTCTTT. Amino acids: CASSSPNRGDTEAFF.

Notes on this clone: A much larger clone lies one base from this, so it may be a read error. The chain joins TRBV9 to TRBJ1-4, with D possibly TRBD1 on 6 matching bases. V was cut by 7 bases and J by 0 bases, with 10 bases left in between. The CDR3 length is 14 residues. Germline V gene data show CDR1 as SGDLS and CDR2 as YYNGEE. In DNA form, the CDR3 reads TGTGCCAGCTGTCGGACAGCAACTAATGAAAAACTGTTTTTT. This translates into CASCRTATNEKLFF.

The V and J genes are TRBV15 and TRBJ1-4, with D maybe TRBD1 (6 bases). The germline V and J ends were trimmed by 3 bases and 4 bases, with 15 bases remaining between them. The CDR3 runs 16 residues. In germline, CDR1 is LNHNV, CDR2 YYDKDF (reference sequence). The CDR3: CATSREQGFGNEKLFF. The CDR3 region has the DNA TGTGCCACCAGCAGGGAACAGGGTTTTGGTAATGAAAAACTGTTTTTT.

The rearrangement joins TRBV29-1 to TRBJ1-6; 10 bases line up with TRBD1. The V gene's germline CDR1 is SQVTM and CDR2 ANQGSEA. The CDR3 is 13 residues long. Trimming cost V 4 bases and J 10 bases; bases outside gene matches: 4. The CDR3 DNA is TGCAGCGTTGGGACAGGGGGAGAATCACCCCTCCACTTT. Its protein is CSVGTGGESPLHF.

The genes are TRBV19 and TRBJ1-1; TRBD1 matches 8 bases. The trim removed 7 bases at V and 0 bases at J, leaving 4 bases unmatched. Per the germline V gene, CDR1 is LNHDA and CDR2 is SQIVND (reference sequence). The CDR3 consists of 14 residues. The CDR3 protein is CASTATGVNTEAFF. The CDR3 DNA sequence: TGTGCCAGTACCGCGACAGGGGTGAACACTGAAGCTTTCTTT.

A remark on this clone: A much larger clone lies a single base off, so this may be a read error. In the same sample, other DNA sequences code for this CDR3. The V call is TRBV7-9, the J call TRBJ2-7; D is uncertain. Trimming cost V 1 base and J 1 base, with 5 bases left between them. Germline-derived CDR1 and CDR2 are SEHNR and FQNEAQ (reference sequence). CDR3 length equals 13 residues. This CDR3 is CASSLGVSYEQYF. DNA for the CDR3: TGTGCCAGCAGCTTAGGGGTGTCCTACGAGCAGTACTTC. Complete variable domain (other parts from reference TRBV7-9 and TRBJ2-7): DTGVSQNPRHKITKRGQNVTFRCDPISEHNRLYWYRQTLGQGPEFLTYFQNEAQLEKSRLLSDRFSAERPKGSFSTLEIQRTEQGDSAMYLCASSLGVSYEQYFGPGTRLTVT.

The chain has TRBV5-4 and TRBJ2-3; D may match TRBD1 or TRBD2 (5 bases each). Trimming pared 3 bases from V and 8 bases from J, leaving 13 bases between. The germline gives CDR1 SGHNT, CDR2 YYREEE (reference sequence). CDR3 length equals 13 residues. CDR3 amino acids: CASSSGTVGTQYF. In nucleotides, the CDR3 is TGTGCCAGCAGCTCGGGGACGGTGGGTACGCAGTATTTT.

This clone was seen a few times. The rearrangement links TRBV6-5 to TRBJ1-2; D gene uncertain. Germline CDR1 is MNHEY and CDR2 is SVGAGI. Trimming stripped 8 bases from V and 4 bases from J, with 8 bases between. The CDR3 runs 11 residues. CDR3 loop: CASHGSYGYTF. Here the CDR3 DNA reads TGTGCCAGCCACGGGTCCTATGGCTACACCTTC.

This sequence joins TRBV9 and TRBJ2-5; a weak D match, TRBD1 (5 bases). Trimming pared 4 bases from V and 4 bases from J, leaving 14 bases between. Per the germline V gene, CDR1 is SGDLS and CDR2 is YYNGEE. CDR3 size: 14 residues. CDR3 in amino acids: CASSPHQGAETQYF. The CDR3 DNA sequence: TGTGCCAGCAGCCCCCATCAGGGTGCAGAGACCCAGTACTTC. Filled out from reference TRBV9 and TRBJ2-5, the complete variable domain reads DSGVTQTPKHLITATGQRVTLRCSPRSGDLSVYWYQQSLDQGLQFLIQYYNGEERAKGNILERFSAQQFPDLHSELNLSSLELGDSALYFCASSPHQGAETQYFGPGTRLLVL.

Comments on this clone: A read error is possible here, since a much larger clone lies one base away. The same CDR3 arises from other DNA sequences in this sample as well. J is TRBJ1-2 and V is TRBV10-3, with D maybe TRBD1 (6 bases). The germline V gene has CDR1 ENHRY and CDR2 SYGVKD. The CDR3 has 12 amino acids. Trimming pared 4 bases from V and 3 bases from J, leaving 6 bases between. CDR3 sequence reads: CAISGQDYGYTF. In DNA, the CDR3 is TGTGCCATCAGTGGACAGGACTATGGCTACACCTTC.

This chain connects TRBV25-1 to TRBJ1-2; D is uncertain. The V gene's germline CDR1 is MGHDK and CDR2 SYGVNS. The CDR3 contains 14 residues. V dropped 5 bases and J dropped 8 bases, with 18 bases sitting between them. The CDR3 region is CASSQTDPPGGYTF. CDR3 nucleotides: TGTGCCAGCAGTCAAACGGATCCTCCGGGGGGCTACACCTTC.